These 11 T cell receptor beta chains were sequenced from one sample in a study of stem cell transplantation in POMP-related autoinflammatory disease. The table came from immunoSEQ multiplex PCR; TCRdb's copy has only in-frame clones and leaves some out. The sample has tens of thousands of clones; roughly 88% are singletons. The input for sequencing was CD4+ T cells from PBMCs, taken after stem cell transplantation. Every receptor here comes from a human patient with POMP-related autoinflammation and immune dysregulation (PRAID). A subset of T cells may come from the graft donor.

The rearrangement uses TRBV7-6 and TRBJ2-3; 8 bases are shared with TRBD1. Trimming took 5 bases from V and 2 from J; bases not matched to a gene: 6. CDR1 is SGHVS and CDR2 is FNYEAQ in the germline V gene. This CDR3 is built from 15 residues. The CDR3 bases are TGTGCCAGCAGCCGCGGGACAGGCTACACAGATACGCAGTATTTT. Its translation: CASSRGTGYTDTQYF.

This chain uses TRBV5-1 with TRBJ2-7; D is possibly TRBD1 (6 bases). The CDR3 runs 21 residues. Trimming stripped 0 bases from V and 6 bases from J, with 34 bases between. The germline V gene encodes CDR1 SGHRS and CDR2 YFSETQ. CDR3 DNA sequence: TGCGCCAGCAGCTTGGATAGCCGCCGGAGCTTGGGGGCCGCAAGGTTCTCCGAGCAGTACTTC. It translates to CASSLDSRRSLGAARFSEQYF.

This chain connects TRBV7-6 to TRBJ2-1; 11 positions agree with TRBD1. This CDR3 contains 16 residues. The V gene end was trimmed by 2 bases and the J gene end by 5 bases; junction bases not matched to a gene: 5. Germline values: CDR1 SGHVS, CDR2 FNYEAQ. In DNA, the CDR3 is TGTGCCAGCAGCTTATTTGGACAGGGGGCCCACAATGAGCAGTTCTTC. Its translation is CASSLFGQGAHNEQFF.

This chain links TRBV14 with TRBJ1-2; D remains unclear. V was pared by 1 base and J by 8 bases, with 11 bases between. CDR1 SGHDN and CDR2 FVKESK come from the germline V gene. CDR3 length equals 13 residues. CDR3 region: CASSQGLGWGYTF. CDR3 coding DNA: TGTGCCAGCAGCCAAGGGCTGGGGTGGGGCTACACCTTC.

The chain carries TRBV14 and TRBJ1-3; the D gene is possibly TRBD1 (5 bases). CDR3 length equals 15 residues. CDR1 is SGHDN, CDR2 FVKESK, per germline. Trimming removed 4 bases at V and 0 bases at J, with 10 bases between. CDR3 sequence: CASSPAGTSGNTIYF. The CDR3 nucleotides are TGTGCCAGCAGCCCGGCGGGGACCTCTGGAAACACCATATATTTT.

The chain has TRBV2 and TRBJ2-2, with D perhaps TRBD1 or TRBD2 (6 bases each). Per germline, CDR1 SNHLY and CDR2 FYNNEI. V lost 6 bases and J 6 bases, leaving 17 bases between the germline ends. This CDR3 spans 15 amino acids. CDR3 coding DNA: TGTGCCAGCAGGACGGAGGGGGTTGGGGCCGGGGAGCTGTTTTTT. Protein sequence: CASRTEGVGAGELFF.

The chain uses TRBV4-1 and TRBJ2-1, with 8 bases identical to TRBD1. V dropped 1 base and J dropped 7; count of bases not matched to a gene: 15. This CDR3 has 18 amino acids. Germline CDR1 and CDR2: MGHRA and YSYEKL. The CDR3 sequence: CASSQGPNWDRFWNEQFF. The CDR3 bases are TGCGCCAGCAGCCAAGGCCCCAACTGGGACAGGTTTTGGAATGAGCAGTTCTTC.

The chain joins TRBV19 to TRBJ2-3, with 7 bases fitting TRBD1. The V segment lost 4 bases and the J segment 0 bases; nucleotides outside the gene matches: 7. CDR3 length: 16 amino acids. The V gene's germline CDR1 is LNHDA and CDR2 SQIVND (reference sequence). CDR3 in amino acids: CASSRGTVTSTDTQYF. In DNA, the CDR3 is TGTGCCAGTAGTAGGGGGACAGTTACTAGCACAGATACGCAGTATTTT. Full variable domain (rest looked up from reference TRBV19 and TRBJ2-3): DGGITQSPKYLFRKEGQNVTLSCEQNLNHDAMYWYRQDPGQGLRLIYYSQIVNDFQKGDIAEGYSVSREKKESFPLTVTSAQKNPTAFYLCASSRGTVTSTDTQYFGPGTRLTVL.

This clone was observed a single time. CDR3 sequence reads: CAINGTGGNYGYTF. CDR3 DNA sequence: TGTGCCATCAACGGGACAGGGGGTAACTATGGCTACACCTTC. The J gene is TRBJ1-2, the V gene TRBV10-3, with 11 bases identical to TRBD1. The CDR3 has 14 residues. CDR1 is ENHRY and CDR2 is SYGVKD in the germline V gene. J lost 1 base, V lost 7 bases, and 2 bases had no gene match.

The chain uses TRBV11-2 and TRBJ2-3; unclear D gene. The V end lost 5 bases, the J end lost 5 bases, and 11 bases lay between the germline ends. The CDR3 has 13 residues. Germline-derived CDR1 and CDR2 are SGHAT and FQNNGV. CDR3 sequence: CASSRDQEDTQYF. The CDR3 DNA follows: TGTGCCAGCAGCCGCGATCAGGAAGATACGCAGTATTTT.

J is TRBJ2-7 and V is TRBV4-1, with 11 positions matching TRBD1. Germline V gene lookup returns CDR1 MGHRA and CDR2 YSYEKL. CDR3 length equals 15 residues. Germline trimming cut 4 bases from V and 7 bases from J; bases unmatched to any gene: 9. Here the CDR3 DNA reads TGCGCCAGCAGCCCGGACAGGGGGCGTTCGGGAGAGCAGTACGTC. It translates to CASSPDRGRSGEQYV.